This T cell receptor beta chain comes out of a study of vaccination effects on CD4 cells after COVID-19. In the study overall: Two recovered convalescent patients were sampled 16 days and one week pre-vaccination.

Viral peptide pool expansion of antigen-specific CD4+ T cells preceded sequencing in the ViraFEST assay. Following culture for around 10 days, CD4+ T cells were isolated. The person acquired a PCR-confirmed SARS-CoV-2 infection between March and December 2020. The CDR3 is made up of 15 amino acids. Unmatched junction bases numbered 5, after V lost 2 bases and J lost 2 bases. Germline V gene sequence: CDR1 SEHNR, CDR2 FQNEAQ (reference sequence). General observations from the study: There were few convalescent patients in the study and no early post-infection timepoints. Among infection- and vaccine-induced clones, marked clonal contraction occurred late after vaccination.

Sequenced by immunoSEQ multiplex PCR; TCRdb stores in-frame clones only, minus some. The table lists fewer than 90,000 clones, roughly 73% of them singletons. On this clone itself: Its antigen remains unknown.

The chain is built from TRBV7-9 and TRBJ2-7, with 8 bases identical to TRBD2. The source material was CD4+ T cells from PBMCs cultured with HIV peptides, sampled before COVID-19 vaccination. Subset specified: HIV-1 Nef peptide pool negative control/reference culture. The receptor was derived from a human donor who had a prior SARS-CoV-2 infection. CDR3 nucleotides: TGTGCCAGCAGCTTACTCGCGGGAGGCACCTACGAGCAGTACTTC. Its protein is CASSLLAGGTYEQYF.